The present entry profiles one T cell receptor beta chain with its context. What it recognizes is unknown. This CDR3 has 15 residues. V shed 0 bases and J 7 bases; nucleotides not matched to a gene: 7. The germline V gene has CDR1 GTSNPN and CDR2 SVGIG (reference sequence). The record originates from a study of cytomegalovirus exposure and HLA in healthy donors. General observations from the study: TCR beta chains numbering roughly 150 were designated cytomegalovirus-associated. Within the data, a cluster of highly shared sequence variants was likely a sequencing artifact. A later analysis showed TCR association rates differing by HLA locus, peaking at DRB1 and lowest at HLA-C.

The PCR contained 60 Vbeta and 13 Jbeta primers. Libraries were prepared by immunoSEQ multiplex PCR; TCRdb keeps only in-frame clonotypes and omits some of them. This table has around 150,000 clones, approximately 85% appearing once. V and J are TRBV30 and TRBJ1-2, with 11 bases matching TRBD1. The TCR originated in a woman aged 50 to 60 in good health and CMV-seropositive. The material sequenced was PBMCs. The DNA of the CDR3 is TGTGCCTGGAGTGTCCTAGGACAGGGGGCTAGTGGCTACACCTTC. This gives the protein CAWSVLGQGASGYTF.